What follows are 13 T cell receptor beta chains derived from one specimen sequenced in a study of regulatory T cells in long-lasting Graves disease. Sample time point: newly diagnosed GD, antithyroid drugs for less than 3 months. From PBMCs, RNA was extracted and then used to make the TCR library. Arm-PCR of CDR3 regions and iRepertoire HTBI primers were the basis on which TCR beta libraries were built. TCRdb recomputed calls from the multiplex PCR reads with MiXCR, one row per CDR3 protein. This table holds just over 600,000 distinct CDR3 sequences, 15% to 20% found once. These records were also assigned to another study, of T cells in Graves' hyperthyroidism and ophthalmopathy.

The specimen was peripheral blood mononuclear cells (PBMCs), collected at new diagnosis, from a patient treated with antithyroid drugs. Receptor source: a woman aged 30 to 39 with Graves disease.

This clonotype was observed many times. The rearrangement joins TRBV2 to TRBJ1-1; D unclear. The CDR3 totals 13 residues. The germline V gene encodes CDR1 SNHLY and CDR2 FYNNEI. V was pared by 3 bases and J by 1 base, with 6 bases between. In DNA form, the CDR3 reads TGTGCCAGCAGTGATCAGAAGAACACTGAAGCTTTCTTT. Protein product: CASSDQKNTEAFF.

This clonotype occurred many times. The J gene is TRBJ2-7, the V gene TRBV7-9, with 11 bases lining up with TRBD1. The CDR3 covers 13 residues. The V gene's germline CDR1 is SEHNR and CDR2 FQNEAQ (reference sequence). Trimming removed 5 bases from V and 7 bases from J; junction bases left unmatched: 4. In DNA form, the CDR3 reads TGTGCCAGCAGCCCTGGGACAGGGGGGGAGCAGTACTTC. Protein sequence: CASSPGTGGEQYF.

The rearrangement links TRBV7-2 to TRBJ2-3; D is undetermined. The germline V gene has CDR1 SGHTA and CDR2 FQGNSA. Trimming pared 6 bases from V and 5 bases from J, leaving 9 bases between. The CDR3 contains 12 residues. The CDR3 DNA reads as TGTGCCAGCAGTTTAAGAAAAGATACGCAGTATTTT. Its protein is CASSLRKDTQYF.

This clonotype was detected ten times or more. The chain carries TRBV10-3 and TRBJ2-1, with 8 bases that match TRBD2. CDR3 size: 15 residues. The J segment lost 4 bases and the V segment lost 5 bases, leaving 7 bases of the junction unmatched. Germline CDR1 and CDR2: ENHRY and SYGVKD. This CDR3 is CAISPTTSAYNEQFF. CDR3 coding DNA: TGTGCCATCAGTCCAACGACTAGCGCTTACAATGAGCAGTTCTTC.

Many counts were recorded for this clonotype. The chain combines TRBV11-2 with TRBJ2-2; TRBD1 might be the D (5 bases). The CDR3 sequence is 15 residues long. In germline, CDR1 is SGHAT, CDR2 FQNNGV. V lost 5 bases and J 2 bases, leaving 12 bases between the germline ends. CDR3 DNA: TGTGCCAGCAGCACCACCGACAGTAACACCGGGGAGCTGTTTTTT. Translated, it gives CASSTTDSNTGELFF.

CDR3 sequence reads: CASKFSGRRTGELFF. DNA of the CDR3: TGTGCCAGCAAATTTAGCGGGAGGCGGACCGGGGAGCTGTTTTTT. This chain links TRBV11-2 with TRBJ2-2; TRBD2 matches at 10 bases. The junction had 7 bases not matched to a gene; V was cut back by 7 bases and J by 5 bases. CDR3 length equals 15 residues. Germline V gives CDR1 SGHAT, CDR2 FQNNGV.

This clonotype was observed a handful of times. J is TRBJ2-7 and V is TRBV27, with TRBD1 as a possible D gene (6 bases). Trimming stripped 8 bases from V and 3 bases from J, with 23 bases between. Germline V gene lookup returns CDR1 MNHEY and CDR2 SMNVEV (reference sequence). CDR3 size: 16 residues. Here the CDR3 DNA reads TGTGCCAGCGGATCCCCCCCGGGACACGGTCTCTACGAGCAGTACTTC. This sequence encodes CASGSPPGHGLYEQYF.

This clonotype was detected only a few times. The genes are TRBV5-1 and TRBJ1-1; D unresolved. V dropped 3 bases and J dropped 0 bases, with 15 bases sitting between them. CDR1 is SGHRS, CDR2 YFSETQ, per germline. The CDR3 has 16 amino acids. Here the CDR3 DNA reads TGCGCCAGCAGCTGGACGAAGTCCTCCATGAACACTGAAGCTTTCTTT. Amino acids: CASSWTKSSMNTEAFF.

There are many counts of this clonotype. The V and J genes are TRBV20-1 and TRBJ2-3; 7 positions agree with TRBD2. The CDR3 covers 14 residues. In germline, CDR1 is DFQATT, CDR2 SNEGSKA (reference sequence). V gave up 5 bases and J gave up 2 bases; unmatched junction bases: 7. In nucleotides, the CDR3 is TGCAGTGCTCCGATTAGCGGGTACACAGATACGCAGTATTTT. Translated, it gives CSAPISGYTDTQYF.

This clonotype appeared many times. The chain combines TRBV11-2 with TRBJ2-1; perhaps TRBD2 as D (5 bases). V was shortened by 5 bases and J by 5 bases, with 16 bases between the two germline ends. The CDR3 is 15 amino acids. The germline CDR1 and CDR2 sequences are SGHAT and FQNNGV. DNA for the CDR3: TGTGCCAGCAGCGTATGGGAGTTGGAGCACAATGAGCAGTTCTTC. Translation gives CASSVWELEHNEQFF.

V is TRBV30 and J is TRBJ2-2, with D possibly called TRBD1 or TRBD2 (6 bases each). Germline V lookup: CDR1 GTSNPN, CDR2 SVGIG (reference sequence). This CDR3 comprises 13 residues. Deletions cut 4 bases from V and 6 bases from J, with 12 bases between. The CDR3 DNA sequence: TGTGCCTGGAACAGGGAGGTGGCCGGGGAGCTGTTTTTT. Translated, it gives CAWNREVAGELFF.

This clonotype was picked up a small number of times. V gene TRBV27 combines with J gene TRBJ2-7; 9 positions match TRBD2. With V trimmed by 2 bases and J by 3 bases, 5 bases remained unmatched. This CDR3 has 15 amino acids. Germline V gene data show CDR1 as MNHEY and CDR2 as SMNVEV (reference sequence). CDR3 loop: CASSLRPSGIYEQYF. CDR3 bases: TGTGCCAGCAGTTTACGTCCTAGCGGGATCTACGAGCAGTACTTC.

The gene calls are TRBV12-3 or TRBV12-4 and TRBJ2-3; D is possibly TRBD1 (5 bases). With 6 bases removed from V and 7 bases from J, the gap between germline ends came to 8 bases. This CDR3 region has 11 residues. The CDR3 is CASSRVYTQYF. For the CDR3, the DNA is TGTGCCAGCAGCAGGGTGTATACGCAGTATTTT.